A single sample gave rise to the 22 T cell receptor beta chains below, sequenced in a study of blood T cell repertoires in COVID-19. Generated by immunoSEQ multiplex PCR, the TCRdb table keeps only in-frame clones and is missing some. In the table there are about 200,000 clones, approximately 86% of which are singletons. The sample consisted of peripheral blood. The receptors shown here come from a man aged 55 to 70 with acute or convalescent COVID-19.

The chain combines TRBV6-2 or TRBV6-3 with TRBJ2-7; a possible D gene is TRBD2 (6 bases). Between the trimmed V and J ends, which lost 5 bases and 4 bases, there was a span of 12 bases. The germline CDR1 and CDR2 sequences are MNHEY and SVGEGT. This CDR3 has 13 amino acids. CDR3 nucleotide sequence: TGTGCCAGCAGTGGAGTAGCGGTATACGAGCAGTACTTC. Translation gives CASSGVAVYEQYF.

The chain joins TRBV5-1 to TRBJ1-2, with unresolved D. The V gene lost 4 bases and the J gene lost 10 bases, with 14 bases spanning the gap. Per the germline V gene, CDR1 is SGHRS and CDR2 is YFSETQ. The CDR3 has 12 amino acids. The DNA for the CDR3 is TGCGCCAGCAGCAGGCCGGGATACGACTACACCTTC. Its translation: CASSRPGYDYTF.

This chain joins TRBV6-5 and TRBJ1-5, with a weak D call TRBD1 (6 bases). The germline CDR1 and CDR2 sequences are MNHEY and SVGAGI. The CDR3 loop spans 15 amino acids. Trimming shortened V by 6 bases and J by 5 bases, and 17 bases separated the two germline ends. CDR3 residues: CASRPETGTYQPQHF. Here the CDR3 DNA reads TGTGCCAGCAGACCGGAAACAGGGACCTATCAGCCCCAGCATTTT.

The chain carries TRBV10-3 and TRBJ1-3, with 12 nucleotides matching TRBD1. Germline lookup yields CDR1 ENHRY and CDR2 SYGVKD. This CDR3 comprises 18 residues. Trimming removed 6 bases from V and 2 bases from J; junction bases left unmatched: 11. The CDR3 DNA reads TGTGCCATCAGGGGCCGGGACAGGGGGCAAGGAACTGGAAACACCATATATTTT. Translated: CAIRGRDRGQGTGNTIYF.

The rearrangement uses TRBV6-5 and TRBJ2-3; 8 bases fit TRBD2. V was clipped by 2 bases and J by 5 bases; unmatched bases: 3. Germline V gives CDR1 MNHEY, CDR2 SVGAGI. CDR3 size: 14 residues. The CDR3 DNA reads TGTGCCAGCAGTTACGGCGGGGGGCTAGATACGCAGTATTTT. Amino acid sequence: CASSYGGGLDTQYF.

The V gene is TRBV28, the J gene TRBJ1-3; a weak D match, TRBD1 (5 bases). Germline assignment: CDR1 MDHEN and CDR2 SYDVKM. The length of the CDR3 is 14 residues. The V gene lost 1 base and the J gene lost 2 bases, with 6 bases spanning the gap. CDR3 DNA: TGTGCCAGCAGTTTATCAGGGCCTGGAAACACCATATATTTT. Its translation: CASSLSGPGNTIYF.

The table lists this clone with a count of one. The V and J genes are TRBV5-6 and TRBJ1-5, with D possibly matching TRBD1 (5 bases). The CDR3 totals 17 residues. The germline V gene encodes CDR1 SGHDT and CDR2 YYEEEE. Trimming took 1 base from V and 1 from J, leaving 15 bases between them. The CDR3 is CASSLFRGAESNQPQHF. CDR3 sequence (DNA): TGTGCCAGCAGCTTGTTCCGCGGGGCGGAGAGCAATCAGCCCCAGCATTTT.

The V call is TRBV5-4, the J call TRBJ2-1; TRBD2 aligns across 9 bases. The CDR3 contains 15 residues. The J segment lost 6 bases and the V segment lost 4 bases, leaving 8 bases of the junction unmatched. Germline CDR1 SGHNT, CDR2 YYREEE (reference sequence). CDR3: CASSVPGLAGNEQFF. In DNA, the CDR3 is TGTGCCAGCAGCGTCCCGGGACTAGCAGGCAATGAGCAGTTCTTC.

The chain combines TRBV6-5 with TRBJ2-1; D is uncertain. V lost 6 bases to trimming and J lost 0 bases, with 6 bases between them. Germline V gene data show CDR1 as MNHEY and CDR2 as SVGAGI. The CDR3 is 13 amino acids. The CDR3 is CASRASSYNEQFF. CDR3 nucleotides: TGTGCCAGCAGAGCAAGCTCCTACAATGAGCAGTTCTTC.

This chain links TRBV7-9 with TRBJ1-2, with D possibly being TRBD1 (5 bases). Germline CDR1 reads SEHNR; CDR2 reads FQNEAQ (reference sequence). Trimming took 5 bases from V and 2 from J, leaving 12 bases between them. This CDR3 is 14 amino acids long. The CDR3 is CASSLQATNYGYTF. In DNA, the CDR3 is TGTGCCAGCAGCCTACAGGCGACAAACTATGGCTACACCTTC.

The chain links TRBV6-1 to TRBJ2-1; 8 nucleotides line up with TRBD2. V shed 3 bases and J 8 bases; nucleotides not matched to a gene: 9. The CDR3 is 15 residues long. Germline loops: CDR1 MNHNS, CDR2 SASEGT. This chain's CDR3 is CASSDPRGGGYEQFF. CDR3 coding DNA: TGTGCCAGCAGTGATCCCCGGGGGGGCGGCTATGAGCAGTTCTTC.

The chain has TRBV27 and TRBJ1-2; 8 nucleotides match TRBD1. The V and J ends lost 2 bases and 3 bases, in that order; junction bases with no gene match: 8. CDR3 length: 16 residues. The germline CDR1 and CDR2 sequences are MNHEY and SMNVEV (reference sequence). The DNA of the CDR3 is TGTGCCAGCAGTTTACGACGAGACAGGGGCGACTATGGCTACACCTTC. This encodes CASSLRRDRGDYGYTF.

This chain joins TRBV2 and TRBJ1-1; 9 nucleotides line up with TRBD1. The CDR3 runs to 14 residues. The V gene's germline CDR1 is SNHLY and CDR2 FYNNEI. Unmatched junction bases numbered 3, after V lost 3 bases and J lost 4 bases. CDR3 amino acids: CASSEGTGPTEAFF. CDR3 in DNA: TGTGCCAGCAGTGAGGGGACAGGGCCCACTGAAGCTTTCTTT.

The V gene is TRBV28, the J gene TRBJ1-1; 8 positions match TRBD1. Germline loops: CDR1 MDHEN, CDR2 SYDVKM. CDR3 size: 19 residues. Unmatched junction bases numbered 19, after V lost 5 bases and J lost 2 bases. Written as DNA, the CDR3 is TGTGCCAGCAGTCCCCTTGGTCGGACAGGGTCTGGAAGAAACACTGAAGCTTTCTTT. Amino acids: CASSPLGRTGSGRNTEAFF.

The gene calls are TRBV6-5 and TRBJ1-1; 10 bases match TRBD1. J lost 5 bases, V lost 2 bases, and 2 bases had no gene match. There are 14 residues in the CDR3. The germline V gene has CDR1 MNHEY and CDR2 SVGAGI. The CDR3 nucleotides are TGTGCCAGCAGTTACGGGACAGGGGTTACTGAAGCTTTCTTT. Residues: CASSYGTGVTEAFF.

The V call is TRBV3-1 (or the pseudogene TRBV3-2), the J call TRBJ2-1, with TRBD2 matching 8 bases. The CDR3 loop spans 15 amino acids. The ends lost 1 base at V and 8 bases at J; junction bases unmatched: 7. The germline V gene has CDR1 LGHDT and CDR2 YNNKEL (reference sequence). The CDR3 region has the DNA TGTGCCAGCAGCCAAGGGGGGATTAGCGGGGATGAGCAGTTCTTC. Protein product: CASSQGGISGDEQFF.

The V gene is TRBV7-9, the J gene TRBJ1-1; 11 bases line up with TRBD1. Trimming at V came to 5 bases and at J to 0 bases, leaving 5 bases not matched to a gene. CDR3 size: 16 residues. Germline CDR1 and CDR2: SEHNR and FQNEAQ (reference sequence). The CDR3 sequence: CASSRTGGSMNTEAFF. In DNA form, the CDR3 reads TGTGCCAGCAGCCGGACAGGGGGCTCTATGAACACTGAAGCTTTCTTT.

This clone was observed a few times. V usage is TRBV12-3 or TRBV12-4 and J usage is TRBJ2-7, with D possibly being TRBD2 (7 bases). The CDR3 runs to 13 residues. V was shortened by 3 bases and J by 7 bases, with 13 bases between the two germline ends. Written as DNA, the CDR3 is TGTGCCAGCAGTTTGGCGGGGGCCCATGAGCAGTACTTC. It specifies CASSLAGAHEQYF.

The chain employs TRBV4-3 and TRBJ2-2; 11 bases are shared with TRBD2. CDR3 length equals 17 residues. V was clipped by 0 bases and J by 7 bases; unmatched bases: 7. In germline, CDR1 is LGHNA, CDR2 YSLEER. CDR3 loop: CASSQDQRSGGVGELFF. Here the CDR3 DNA reads TGCGCCAGCAGCCAAGATCAGCGTAGCGGGGGGGTCGGGGAGCTGTTTTTT.

The chain has TRBV6-5 and TRBJ1-1, with D uncertain. CDR3 length: 13 residues. Trimming took 0 bases from V and 7 from J, leaving 9 bases between them. Germline V gene lookup returns CDR1 MNHEY and CDR2 SVGAGI. CDR3 DNA sequence: TGTGCCAGCAGTTACTCCGCACTTGGTGAAGCTTTCTTT. It codes for CASSYSALGEAFF.

The rearrangement joins TRBV7-9 to TRBJ1-6, with TRBD1 matching 7 bases. The J segment lost 3 bases and the V segment lost 5 bases, leaving 4 bases of the junction unmatched. This CDR3 spans 15 amino acids. Looked up from germline, CDR1 is SEHNR and CDR2 is FQNEAQ (reference sequence). In DNA form, the CDR3 reads TGTGCCAGCAGCCCGGGACAGAGCTATAATTCACCCCTCCACTTT. As protein: CASSPGQSYNSPLHF.

The CDR3 spells CASSSQRGEETQYF. In DNA, the CDR3 is TGTGCCAGCAGCTCTCAGCGGGGTGAGGAGACCCAGTACTTC. The chain has TRBV5-4 and TRBJ2-5; 7 bases agree with TRBD2. Germline CDR1 reads SGHNT; CDR2 reads YYREEE (reference sequence). The CDR3 contains 14 residues. The trim removed 3 bases at V and 5 bases at J, leaving 7 bases unmatched. The full variable domain, its missing parts supplied by reference TRBV5-4 and TRBJ2-5, is ETGVTQSPTHLIKTRGQQVTLRCSSQSGHNTVSWYQQALGQGPQFIFQYYREEENGRGNFPPRFSGLQFPNYSSELNVNALELDDSALYLCASSSQRGEETQYFGPGTRLLVL.